Below, one TCR beta chain is given with its context. Its antigen is currently unknown. Trimming took 2 bases from V and 9 from J, leaving 5 bases between them. The CDR3 contains 11 residues. The germline V gene has CDR1 MNHEY and CDR2 SVGAGI. These data are taken from a study of naive and memory T cell subsets. Four subsets defined by CD45RA and CD27 were sorted after CD3, CD4, CD8 and live/dead staining. Study outcomes and limitations: Possibly reflecting memory cells re-expressing CD45RA, a few larger clonotypes occurred in naive repertoires, especially CD8.

Two oligonucleotides, mixed equimolar, formed the beta constant-region primer covering TRBC1 and TRBC2. Nested alpha and beta constant-region primers with the SP2 primer drove four PCR rounds on ligated cDNA. An oligonucleotide with the SP2 primer and a 12-nucleotide UMI was ligated to the cDNA 3' end. TCRdb re-called the UMI-ligation and nested PCR reads through MiXCR, storing one row per CDR3 protein. The sample consists of over 110,000 distinct CDR3 sequences, approximately 20% of them appearing once. This chain links TRBV6-5 with TRBJ2-1; D is possibly TRBD1 (5 bases). This sequence was found in a human donor in good health. Sequencing was performed on naive CD8+ T cells from blood. The CDR3 here is CASSYRGEQFF. Here the CDR3 DNA reads TGTGCCAGCAGTTACAGGGGTGAGCAGTTCTTC.